This T cell receptor (beta chain) was identified in a study of T cells expressing NK-cell markers. Turning to the study itself: Eight donors were sequenced, of whom seven were HCMV-seropositive, while the remaining one was HCMV-seronegative. Study results and limitations: These same clonotypes (in several donors) also led the CD3+CD56-NKG2C+ fraction.

TCR beta libraries carry UMIs added by 5'RACE template switching. TCRdb re-called the 5' RACE reads and shows each CDR3 protein once, DNA omitted. Its table records some 440,000 distinct CDR3 sequences. Concerning this clonotype itself: The antigen remains undetermined.

The CDR3 is 15 amino acids. Germline V lookup: CDR1 DFQATT, CDR2 SNEGSKA (reference sequence). The rearrangement links TRBV20-1 to TRBJ2-5; without DNA, the TCRdb call of TRBD1 cannot be checked. Input material: blood T cells: a sorted CD56 or NKG2C T cell subset, CD4+ or CD8+ T cells, or bulk PBMC T cells (not recorded which). This clonotype originated in a woman aged 50 to 60 in good health. CDR3 sequence reads: CSAINRDGGRETQYF.